Shown below are 19 T cell receptor beta chains from a single sample sequenced in a study of T cell clones after liver transplantation (dated by TCRdb to between 2018 and 2021). Proliferating CFSE-low cells from the MLR were sequenced to define alloreactive TCRbeta sequences. Their antigens are not known. Library preparation employed the immunoSEQ multiplex PCR assay. The table comes from immuneACCESS by way of TCRdb, which keeps in-frame sequences with V and J called. Part of the clones is missing from these tables; in studies checked, under half for an unresolved V gene and the rest for unknown reasons. This sample holds about 4,800 clones; roughly 27% were observed only once. The top ten clonotypes cover approximately 15% of the sample. The sequenced sample was CD4+ T cells from cultured PBMCs. All receptors derive from a human patient who received a liver transplant. Once a transplant has taken place, some T cells may be donor derived.

CDR3 coding DNA: TGTGCCACCAGCAGCCAGGGAGCCTACGAGCAGTACTTC. It translates to CATSSQGAYEQYF. The gene calls are TRBV15 and TRBJ2-7; D is tentatively TRBD1 or TRBD2 (5 bases each). The germline gives CDR1 LNHNV, CDR2 YYDKDF (reference sequence). CDR3 length equals 13 residues. V was shortened by 3 bases and J by 2 bases, with 8 bases between the two germline ends.

The sample holds a few counts of this clone. The J gene is TRBJ2-3, the V gene TRBV18, with unresolved D. Trimming pared 2 bases from V and 2 bases from J, leaving 17 bases between. The CDR3 totals 17 residues. CDR1 is KGHSH and CDR2 is LQKENI in the germline V gene. CDR3: CASSPNAPPQHTDTQYF. The DNA for the CDR3 is TGTGCCAGCTCACCAAACGCTCCTCCCCAACACACAGATACGCAGTATTTT.

The V and J genes are TRBV7-9 and TRBJ2-6; TRBD1 or TRBD2 may be the D gene (5 bases each). This CDR3 spans 16 amino acids. Germline V lookup: CDR1 SEHNR, CDR2 FQNEAQ (reference sequence). Between the trimmed V and J ends, which lost 3 bases and 2 bases, there was a span of 11 bases. In nucleotides, the CDR3 is TGTGCCAGCAGCTTTGGTCGAGGGGCTGGGGCCAACGTCCTGACTTTC. It yields the protein CASSFGRGAGANVLTF.

This clone ranks as medium-sized (0.01 to 0.1%). The chain employs TRBV10-3 and TRBJ2-3, with D maybe TRBD2 (5 bases). The germline gives CDR1 ENHRY, CDR2 SYGVKD. V was trimmed by 2 bases and J by 6 bases, leaving 9 bases between them. The CDR3 consists of 13 residues. The CDR3 sequence: CAISEGREDTQYF. The CDR3 region has the DNA TGTGCCATCAGTGAGGGGAGAGAGGATACGCAGTATTTT.

Only one count was recorded for this clone. V usage is TRBV19 and J usage is TRBJ2-7; TRBD2 might be the D (6 bases). CDR3 length: 16 residues. Germline values: CDR1 LNHDA, CDR2 SQIVND (reference sequence). Trimming removed 0 bases at V and 1 base at J, with 13 bases between. The CDR3 loop reads CASSIDPGDPSYEQYF. CDR3 DNA: TGTGCCAGTAGTATAGATCCGGGGGACCCATCCTACGAGCAGTACTTC. Looking up the rest from reference TRBV19 and TRBJ2-7 gives the full variable domain: DGGITQSPKYLFRKEGQNVTLSCEQNLNHDAMYWYRQDPGQGLRLIYYSQIVNDFQKGDIAEGYSVSREKKESFPLTVTSAQKNPTAFYLCASSIDPGDPSYEQYFGPGTRLTVT.

This clone was picked up a small number of times. The V call is TRBV5-1, the J call TRBJ2-5, with 8 bases lining up with TRBD2. The CDR3 extends over 14 amino acids. J was trimmed by 5 bases and V by 2 bases; bases with no gene match: 5. Germline CDR1 is SGHRS and CDR2 is YFSETQ. The CDR3 region has the DNA TGCGCCAGCAGCTTAACGGGGGGGCCGGAGACCCAGTACTTC. Encoded protein: CASSLTGGPETQYF.

CDR3 nucleotides: TGTGCCATGCAGAACCAAGAAGGCGGGAGAATAACCGGGGAGCTGTTTTTT. This sequence encodes CAMQNQEGGRITGELFF. The chain is built from TRBV27 and TRBJ2-2; 7 bases align to TRBD2. Per germline, CDR1 MNHEY and CDR2 SMNVEV (reference sequence). Trimming at V came to 10 bases and at J to 5 bases, leaving 19 bases not matched to a gene. The CDR3 loop spans 17 amino acids.

By its share, this clone is medium-sized (0.01 to 0.1%). The V gene is TRBV4-3, the J gene TRBJ2-1; D is perhaps TRBD1 (5 bases). Germline-derived CDR1 and CDR2 are LGHNA and YSLEER. This CDR3 has 13 amino acids. The V end lost 3 bases, the J end lost 8 bases, and 11 bases lay between the germline ends. For the CDR3, the DNA is TGCGCCAGCAGCCAGACAGTTTTGGATGAGCAGTTCTTC. Amino acids: CASSQTVLDEQFF.

This chain links TRBV6-1 with TRBJ2-1; D possibly uses TRBD1 or TRBD2 (5 bases each). Trimming took 3 bases from V and 1 from J, leaving 13 bases between them. Germline lookup yields CDR1 MNHNS and CDR2 SASEGT. CDR3 size: 16 residues. CDR3: CASSEGTALSYNEQFF. The CDR3 DNA follows: TGTGCCAGCAGTGAGGGGACGGCCCTTTCCTACAATGAGCAGTTCTTC.

In its sample, this clone was seen a few times. A read error may produce the germline difference seen at one junction end. The CDR3 bases are TGTGCTAGCAGCTTAGAACCTTCCCTCCTTGCGGCCCAGTACTTC. Translating gives CASSLEPSLLAAQYF. V is TRBV7-7 and J is TRBJ2-5; unclear D gene. Germline assignment: CDR1 SSHAT and CDR2 FNYEAQ (reference sequence). The CDR3 length is 15 residues.

Worth noting for this clone: Lacking the conserved final phenylalanine or tryptophan, this CDR3 likely reflects a read error. J is TRBJ1-2 and V is TRBV4-1, with D perhaps TRBD1 (6 bases). Germline values: CDR1 MGHRA, CDR2 YSYEKL. V was trimmed by 2 bases and J by 4 bases, leaving 14 bases between them. This CDR3 comprises 15 residues. CDR3 in DNA: TGCGCCAGCAGCCAAAACGACAGGTTCTTCTATGGCTACACCCTC. It codes for CASSQNDRFFYGYTL.

The V and J genes are TRBV11-3 and TRBJ2-4; 7 bases agree with TRBD1. Germline V CDR1 and CDR2: SGHNT, YENEEA. Trimming took 5 bases from V and 8 from J; bases not matched to a gene: 9. This CDR3 is built from 14 residues. The CDR3 region has the DNA TGTGCCAGCAGCAAAGGGACAGTTGGAGACATTCAGTACTTC. Encoded protein: CASSKGTVGDIQYF.

The J gene is TRBJ1-2, the V gene TRBV6-5; D is unresolved. This CDR3 spans 14 amino acids. CDR1 MNHEY and CDR2 SVGAGI come from the germline V gene. The germline V and J ends were trimmed by 4 bases and 8 bases, with 17 bases remaining between them. CDR3 nucleotide sequence: TGTGCCAGCAGTTCAGAGGGAAACTATCGCGGCTACACCTTC. Protein product: CASSSEGNYRGYTF.

The V call is TRBV7-2, the J call TRBJ1-5; no clear D gene. The CDR3 contains 13 residues. V was cut by 1 base and J by 7 bases, with 8 bases left in between. Germline-derived CDR1 and CDR2 are SGHTA and FQGNSA. CDR3 bases: TGTGCCAGCAGCTTAGGACCCCGACAGCCCCAGCATTTT. Protein sequence: CASSLGPRQPQHF.

The table lists this clone with a few counts. This chain joins TRBV7-9 and TRBJ2-5; 7 bases are a match to TRBD1. The germline gives CDR1 SEHNR, CDR2 FQNEAQ (reference sequence). The ends lost 3 bases at V and 2 bases at J; junction bases unmatched: 6. The CDR3 has 15 residues. CDR3 nucleotide sequence: TGTGCCAGCAGCTTCTATATGGGACAGCAAGAGACCCAGTACTTC. It codes for CASSFYMGQQETQYF.

This clone was counted only a few times. The chain employs TRBV5-6 and TRBJ1-5; possibly TRBD1 for D (5 bases). Trimming took off 1 base at V and 4 bases at J, with 15 bases between the two ends. Germline assignment: CDR1 SGHDT and CDR2 YYEEEE. The CDR3 runs to 16 residues. CDR3 nucleotide sequence: TGTGCCAGCAGCTTGAGGAATCCGGGGCTTAATCAGCCCCAGCATTTT. Translated, it gives CASSLRNPGLNQPQHF.

V gene TRBV11-3 combines with J gene TRBJ1-2; D is unresolved. Germline-derived CDR1 and CDR2 are SGHNT and YENEEA. This CDR3 is 13 amino acids long. Trimming stripped 5 bases from V and 9 bases from J, with 16 bases between. For the CDR3, the DNA is TGTGCCAGCAGCCCGGTGAACCCGGGAAGCTACACCTTC. Encoded protein: CASSPVNPGSYTF.

This chain uses TRBV6-1 with TRBJ2-7; no definite D call. V dropped 6 bases and J dropped 5 bases, with 14 bases sitting between them. Germline loops: CDR1 MNHNS, CDR2 SASEGT. This CDR3 is 13 amino acids long. CDR3 nucleotide sequence: TGTGCCAGCAGCCCCGGGCGGTGGGACGAGCAGTACTTC. This codes for CASSPGRWDEQYF.

The chain is built from TRBV7-2 and TRBJ1-2, with 8 positions matching TRBD1. CDR1 is SGHTA and CDR2 is FQGNSA in the germline V gene. J gave up 7 bases and V 5 bases, and 12 bases lay outside the gene matches. The CDR3 consists of 15 residues. DNA for the CDR3: TGTGCCAGCAGCATTTCAGGGGGCGCGGATCTTGGCTACACCTTC. Translation: CASSISGGADLGYTF.